The T cell receptor beta chain described here comes from a study of beta chain features in type 1 diabetes. The entirety of the isolated RNA underwent reverse transcription, so expressed TCRB transcripts were sequenced. The data were produced by immunoSEQ multiplex PCR, yet TCRdb's version contains in-frame clones alone and is incomplete. The repertoire holds hundreds of thousands of clones, with 30% as singletons. The sequence was collected from a man in his late teens or twenties in good health. The source material was naive CD4+ T cells from blood.

CDR3 loop: CASSLDRGSYNEQFF. CDR3 bases: TGTGCCAGCAGTCTCGACAGGGGCTCCTACAATGAGCAGTTCTTC. The chain combines TRBV6-1 with TRBJ2-1; 8 bases are shared with TRBD1. CDR1 is MNHNS and CDR2 is SASEGT in the germline V gene. This CDR3 is built from 15 residues. The junction had 3 bases not matched to a gene; V was cut back by 5 bases and J by 0 bases.